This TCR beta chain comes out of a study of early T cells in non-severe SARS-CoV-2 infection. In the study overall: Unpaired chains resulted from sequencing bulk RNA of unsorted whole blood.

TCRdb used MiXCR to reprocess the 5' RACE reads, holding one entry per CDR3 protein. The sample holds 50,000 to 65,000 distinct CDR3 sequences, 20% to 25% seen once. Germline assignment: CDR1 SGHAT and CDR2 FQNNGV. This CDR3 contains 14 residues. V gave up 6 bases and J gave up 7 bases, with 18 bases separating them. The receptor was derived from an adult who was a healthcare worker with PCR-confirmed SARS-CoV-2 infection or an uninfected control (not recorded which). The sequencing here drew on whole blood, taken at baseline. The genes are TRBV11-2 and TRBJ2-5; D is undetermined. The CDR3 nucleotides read TGTGCCAGCAGTTCCACTGGAGACCCTGGGACCCAGTACTTC. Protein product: CASSSTGDPGTQYF.